This paragraph covers one T cell receptor (beta chain) sequence. No antigen is known for it. The entry originates in a study of cytomegalovirus exposure and HLA in healthy donors. In the PCR, 60 Vbeta and 13 Jbeta primers were used. In the authors' methods: An analysis that came later counted some 85 million unique TCR beta chains, around 12 million shared. TCRdb's table, derived via immunoSEQ multiplex PCR, lists solely in-frame clones and lacks some. That table is the source of V, J and clone size, and D and trimming were worked out from the DNA. The sample yields about 110,000 clones, 65% to 85% seen once. The V and J ends lost 2 bases and 5 bases respectively, with 13 bases between them. The germline CDR1 and CDR2 sequences are MNHEY and SVGAGI. This CDR3 is built from 14 residues. Study-level findings and limits: With further analysis later on, most CMV-associated TCR beta chains appeared HLA-restricted. Follow-up analysis later connected one missense variant in DCLRE1C with trimming of TCR beta V- and J-genes. Later analysis reportedly placed an Asian-associated ancestry cluster below the roughly 690-donor mean in N-insertions.

The sequence was obtained from a man in his late teens or twenties in good health and CMV-seronegative. Input material: PBMCs. The rearrangement joins TRBV6-5 to TRBJ2-7, with D perhaps TRBD1 (6 bases). DNA of the CDR3: TGTGCCAGCAGTTACCCCGGGCAGGGGCACGAGCAGTACTTC. It codes for CASSYPGQGHEQYF.